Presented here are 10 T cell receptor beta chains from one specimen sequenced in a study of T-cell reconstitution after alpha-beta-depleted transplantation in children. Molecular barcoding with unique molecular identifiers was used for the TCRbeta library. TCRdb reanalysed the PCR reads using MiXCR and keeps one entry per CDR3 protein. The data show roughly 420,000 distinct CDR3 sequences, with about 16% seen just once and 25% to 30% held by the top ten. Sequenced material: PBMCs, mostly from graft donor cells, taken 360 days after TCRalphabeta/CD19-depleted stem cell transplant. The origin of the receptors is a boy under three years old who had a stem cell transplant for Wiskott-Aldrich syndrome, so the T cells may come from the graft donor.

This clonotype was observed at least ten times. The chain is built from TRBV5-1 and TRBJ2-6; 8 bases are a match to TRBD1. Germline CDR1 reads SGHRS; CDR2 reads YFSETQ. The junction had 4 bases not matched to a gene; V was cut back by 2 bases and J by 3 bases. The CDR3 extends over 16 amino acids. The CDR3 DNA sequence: TGCGCCAGCAGCTTTACAGGGGGAGGTGGGGCCAACGTCCTGACTTTC. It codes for CASSFTGGGGANVLTF. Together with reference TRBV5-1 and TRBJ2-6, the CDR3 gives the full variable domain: KAGVTQTPRYLIKTRGQQVTLSCSPISGHRSVSWYQQTPGQGLQFLFEYFSETQRNKGNFPGRFSGRQFSNSRSEMNVSTLELGDSALYLCASSFTGGGGANVLTFGAGSRLTVL.

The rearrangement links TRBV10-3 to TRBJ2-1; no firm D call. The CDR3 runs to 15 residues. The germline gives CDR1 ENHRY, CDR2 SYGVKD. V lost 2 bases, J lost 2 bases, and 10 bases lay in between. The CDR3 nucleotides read TGTGCCATCAGTGAGCCCCTACGGGCCTACAATGAGCAGTTCTTC. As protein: CAISEPLRAYNEQFF.

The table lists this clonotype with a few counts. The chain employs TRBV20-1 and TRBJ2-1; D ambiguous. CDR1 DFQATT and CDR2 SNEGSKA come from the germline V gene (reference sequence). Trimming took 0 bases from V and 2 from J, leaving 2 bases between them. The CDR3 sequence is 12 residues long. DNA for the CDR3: TGCAGTGCTAGAGAGCCCTACAATGAGCAGTTCTTC. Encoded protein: CSAREPYNEQFF.

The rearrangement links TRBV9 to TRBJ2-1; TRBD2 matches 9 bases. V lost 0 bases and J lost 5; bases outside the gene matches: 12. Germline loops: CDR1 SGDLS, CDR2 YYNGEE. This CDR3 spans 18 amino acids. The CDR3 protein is CASSVAGALAGVNNEQFF. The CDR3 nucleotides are TGTGCCAGCAGCGTAGCTGGGGCATTAGCGGGGGTAAACAATGAGCAGTTCTTC.

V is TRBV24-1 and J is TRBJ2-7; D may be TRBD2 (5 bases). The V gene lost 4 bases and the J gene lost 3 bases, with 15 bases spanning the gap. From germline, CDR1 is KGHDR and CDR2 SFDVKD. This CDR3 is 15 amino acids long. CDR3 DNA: TGTGCCACCAGTGACTTAGCCCTCCGGGGCTACGAGCAGTACTTC. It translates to CATSDLALRGYEQYF.

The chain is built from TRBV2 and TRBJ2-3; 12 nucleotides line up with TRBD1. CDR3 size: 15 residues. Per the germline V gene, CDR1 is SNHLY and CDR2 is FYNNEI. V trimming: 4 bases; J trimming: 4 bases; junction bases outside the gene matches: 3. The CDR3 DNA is TGTGCCAGCAGTGCCGGGACAGGGGGCGCAGATACGCAGTATTTT. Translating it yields CASSAGTGGADTQYF.

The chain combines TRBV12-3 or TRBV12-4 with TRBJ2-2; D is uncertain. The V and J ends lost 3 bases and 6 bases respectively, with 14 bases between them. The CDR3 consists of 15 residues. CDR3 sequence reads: CASSFLNHGPGELFF. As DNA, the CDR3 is TGTGCCAGCAGTTTCTTGAACCATGGGCCCGGGGAGCTGTTTTTT.

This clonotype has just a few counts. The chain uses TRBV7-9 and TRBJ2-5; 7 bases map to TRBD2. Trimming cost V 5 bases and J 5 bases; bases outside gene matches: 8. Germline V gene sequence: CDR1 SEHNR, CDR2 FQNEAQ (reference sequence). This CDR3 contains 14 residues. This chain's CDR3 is CASSPPTSWETQYF. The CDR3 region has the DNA TGTGCCAGCAGCCCCCCGACTAGCTGGGAGACCCAGTACTTC.

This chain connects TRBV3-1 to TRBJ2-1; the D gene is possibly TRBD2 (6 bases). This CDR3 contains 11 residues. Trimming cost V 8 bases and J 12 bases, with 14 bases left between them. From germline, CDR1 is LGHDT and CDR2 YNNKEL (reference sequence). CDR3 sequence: CASDDRGAQFF. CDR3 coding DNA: TGTGCCAGCGACGACCGCGGGGCGCAGTTCTTC.

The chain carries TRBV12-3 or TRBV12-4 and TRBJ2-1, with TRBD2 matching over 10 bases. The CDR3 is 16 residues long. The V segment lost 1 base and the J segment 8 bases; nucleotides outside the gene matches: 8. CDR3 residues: CASSLDERGGEDEQFF. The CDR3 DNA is TGTGCCAGCAGTTTAGACGAGCGGGGGGGCGAGGATGAGCAGTTCTTC.